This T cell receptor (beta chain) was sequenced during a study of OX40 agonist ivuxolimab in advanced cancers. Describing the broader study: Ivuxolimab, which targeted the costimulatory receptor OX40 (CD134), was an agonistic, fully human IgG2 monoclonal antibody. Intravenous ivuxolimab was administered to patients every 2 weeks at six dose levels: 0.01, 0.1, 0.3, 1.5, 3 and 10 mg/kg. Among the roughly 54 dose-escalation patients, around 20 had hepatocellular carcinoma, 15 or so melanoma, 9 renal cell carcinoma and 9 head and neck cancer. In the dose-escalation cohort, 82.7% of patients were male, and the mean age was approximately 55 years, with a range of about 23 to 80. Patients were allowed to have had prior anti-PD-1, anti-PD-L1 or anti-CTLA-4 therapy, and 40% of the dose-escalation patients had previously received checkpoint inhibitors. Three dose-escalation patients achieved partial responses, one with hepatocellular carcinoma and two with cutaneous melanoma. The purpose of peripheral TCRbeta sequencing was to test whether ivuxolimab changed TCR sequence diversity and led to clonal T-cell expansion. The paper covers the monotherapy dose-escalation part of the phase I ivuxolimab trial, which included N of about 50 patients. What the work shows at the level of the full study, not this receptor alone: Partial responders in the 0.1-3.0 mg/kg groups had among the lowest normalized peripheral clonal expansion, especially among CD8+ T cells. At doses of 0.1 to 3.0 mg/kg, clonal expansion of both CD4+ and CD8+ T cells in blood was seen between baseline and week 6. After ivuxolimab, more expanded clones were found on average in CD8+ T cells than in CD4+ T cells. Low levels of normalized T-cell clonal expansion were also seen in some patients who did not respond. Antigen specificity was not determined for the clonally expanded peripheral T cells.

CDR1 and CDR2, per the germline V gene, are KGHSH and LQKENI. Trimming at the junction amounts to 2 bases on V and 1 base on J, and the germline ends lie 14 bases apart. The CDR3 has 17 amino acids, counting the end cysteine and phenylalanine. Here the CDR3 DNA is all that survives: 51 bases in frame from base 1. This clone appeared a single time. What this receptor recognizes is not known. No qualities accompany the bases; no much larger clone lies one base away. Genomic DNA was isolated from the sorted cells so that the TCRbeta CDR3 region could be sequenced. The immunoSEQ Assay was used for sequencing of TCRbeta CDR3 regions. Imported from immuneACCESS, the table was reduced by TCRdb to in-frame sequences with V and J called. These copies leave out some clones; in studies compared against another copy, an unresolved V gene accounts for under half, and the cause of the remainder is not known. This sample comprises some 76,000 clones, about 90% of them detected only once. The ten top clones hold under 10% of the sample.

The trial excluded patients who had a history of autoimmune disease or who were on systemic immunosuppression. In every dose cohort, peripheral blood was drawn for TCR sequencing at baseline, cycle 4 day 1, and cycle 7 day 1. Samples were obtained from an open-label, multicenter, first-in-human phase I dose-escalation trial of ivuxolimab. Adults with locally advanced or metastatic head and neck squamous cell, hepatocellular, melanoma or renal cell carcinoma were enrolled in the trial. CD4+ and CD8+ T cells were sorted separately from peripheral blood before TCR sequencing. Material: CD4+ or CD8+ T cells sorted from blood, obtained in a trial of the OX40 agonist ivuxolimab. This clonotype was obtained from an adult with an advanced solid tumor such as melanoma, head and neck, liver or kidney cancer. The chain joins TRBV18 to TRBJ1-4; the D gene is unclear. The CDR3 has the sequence CASSPNGVWQTNEKLFF. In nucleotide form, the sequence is TGTGCCAGCTCACCAAACGGGGTATGGCAAACTAATGAAAAACTGTTTTTT.